This TCR beta chain was recorded in a study of blood T cell repertoires in COVID-19. As for the study in general: Samples of COVID-19 (acute and convalescent) were obtained from the United States, Italy and Spain.

Germline CDR1 is MGHRA and CDR2 is YSYEKL. CDR3 length equals 13 residues. On this clone itself: A read error may account for a junction end that differs from germline.

TCRdb's table, derived via immunoSEQ multiplex PCR, lists solely in-frame clones and lacks some. The sample includes 250,000 to 350,000 clones, approximately 88% of them seen just once. Sequences were obtained from peripheral blood. This TCR was sampled from a woman aged 50 to 60 with active or convalescent COVID-19. V gene TRBV4-1 combines with J gene TRBJ1-1; D call uncertain. CDR3 DNA: TGCGCCAGCAGCTCCCCCGGCAACAGTGAAGCTTTCTTT. This codes for CASSSPGNSEAFF.